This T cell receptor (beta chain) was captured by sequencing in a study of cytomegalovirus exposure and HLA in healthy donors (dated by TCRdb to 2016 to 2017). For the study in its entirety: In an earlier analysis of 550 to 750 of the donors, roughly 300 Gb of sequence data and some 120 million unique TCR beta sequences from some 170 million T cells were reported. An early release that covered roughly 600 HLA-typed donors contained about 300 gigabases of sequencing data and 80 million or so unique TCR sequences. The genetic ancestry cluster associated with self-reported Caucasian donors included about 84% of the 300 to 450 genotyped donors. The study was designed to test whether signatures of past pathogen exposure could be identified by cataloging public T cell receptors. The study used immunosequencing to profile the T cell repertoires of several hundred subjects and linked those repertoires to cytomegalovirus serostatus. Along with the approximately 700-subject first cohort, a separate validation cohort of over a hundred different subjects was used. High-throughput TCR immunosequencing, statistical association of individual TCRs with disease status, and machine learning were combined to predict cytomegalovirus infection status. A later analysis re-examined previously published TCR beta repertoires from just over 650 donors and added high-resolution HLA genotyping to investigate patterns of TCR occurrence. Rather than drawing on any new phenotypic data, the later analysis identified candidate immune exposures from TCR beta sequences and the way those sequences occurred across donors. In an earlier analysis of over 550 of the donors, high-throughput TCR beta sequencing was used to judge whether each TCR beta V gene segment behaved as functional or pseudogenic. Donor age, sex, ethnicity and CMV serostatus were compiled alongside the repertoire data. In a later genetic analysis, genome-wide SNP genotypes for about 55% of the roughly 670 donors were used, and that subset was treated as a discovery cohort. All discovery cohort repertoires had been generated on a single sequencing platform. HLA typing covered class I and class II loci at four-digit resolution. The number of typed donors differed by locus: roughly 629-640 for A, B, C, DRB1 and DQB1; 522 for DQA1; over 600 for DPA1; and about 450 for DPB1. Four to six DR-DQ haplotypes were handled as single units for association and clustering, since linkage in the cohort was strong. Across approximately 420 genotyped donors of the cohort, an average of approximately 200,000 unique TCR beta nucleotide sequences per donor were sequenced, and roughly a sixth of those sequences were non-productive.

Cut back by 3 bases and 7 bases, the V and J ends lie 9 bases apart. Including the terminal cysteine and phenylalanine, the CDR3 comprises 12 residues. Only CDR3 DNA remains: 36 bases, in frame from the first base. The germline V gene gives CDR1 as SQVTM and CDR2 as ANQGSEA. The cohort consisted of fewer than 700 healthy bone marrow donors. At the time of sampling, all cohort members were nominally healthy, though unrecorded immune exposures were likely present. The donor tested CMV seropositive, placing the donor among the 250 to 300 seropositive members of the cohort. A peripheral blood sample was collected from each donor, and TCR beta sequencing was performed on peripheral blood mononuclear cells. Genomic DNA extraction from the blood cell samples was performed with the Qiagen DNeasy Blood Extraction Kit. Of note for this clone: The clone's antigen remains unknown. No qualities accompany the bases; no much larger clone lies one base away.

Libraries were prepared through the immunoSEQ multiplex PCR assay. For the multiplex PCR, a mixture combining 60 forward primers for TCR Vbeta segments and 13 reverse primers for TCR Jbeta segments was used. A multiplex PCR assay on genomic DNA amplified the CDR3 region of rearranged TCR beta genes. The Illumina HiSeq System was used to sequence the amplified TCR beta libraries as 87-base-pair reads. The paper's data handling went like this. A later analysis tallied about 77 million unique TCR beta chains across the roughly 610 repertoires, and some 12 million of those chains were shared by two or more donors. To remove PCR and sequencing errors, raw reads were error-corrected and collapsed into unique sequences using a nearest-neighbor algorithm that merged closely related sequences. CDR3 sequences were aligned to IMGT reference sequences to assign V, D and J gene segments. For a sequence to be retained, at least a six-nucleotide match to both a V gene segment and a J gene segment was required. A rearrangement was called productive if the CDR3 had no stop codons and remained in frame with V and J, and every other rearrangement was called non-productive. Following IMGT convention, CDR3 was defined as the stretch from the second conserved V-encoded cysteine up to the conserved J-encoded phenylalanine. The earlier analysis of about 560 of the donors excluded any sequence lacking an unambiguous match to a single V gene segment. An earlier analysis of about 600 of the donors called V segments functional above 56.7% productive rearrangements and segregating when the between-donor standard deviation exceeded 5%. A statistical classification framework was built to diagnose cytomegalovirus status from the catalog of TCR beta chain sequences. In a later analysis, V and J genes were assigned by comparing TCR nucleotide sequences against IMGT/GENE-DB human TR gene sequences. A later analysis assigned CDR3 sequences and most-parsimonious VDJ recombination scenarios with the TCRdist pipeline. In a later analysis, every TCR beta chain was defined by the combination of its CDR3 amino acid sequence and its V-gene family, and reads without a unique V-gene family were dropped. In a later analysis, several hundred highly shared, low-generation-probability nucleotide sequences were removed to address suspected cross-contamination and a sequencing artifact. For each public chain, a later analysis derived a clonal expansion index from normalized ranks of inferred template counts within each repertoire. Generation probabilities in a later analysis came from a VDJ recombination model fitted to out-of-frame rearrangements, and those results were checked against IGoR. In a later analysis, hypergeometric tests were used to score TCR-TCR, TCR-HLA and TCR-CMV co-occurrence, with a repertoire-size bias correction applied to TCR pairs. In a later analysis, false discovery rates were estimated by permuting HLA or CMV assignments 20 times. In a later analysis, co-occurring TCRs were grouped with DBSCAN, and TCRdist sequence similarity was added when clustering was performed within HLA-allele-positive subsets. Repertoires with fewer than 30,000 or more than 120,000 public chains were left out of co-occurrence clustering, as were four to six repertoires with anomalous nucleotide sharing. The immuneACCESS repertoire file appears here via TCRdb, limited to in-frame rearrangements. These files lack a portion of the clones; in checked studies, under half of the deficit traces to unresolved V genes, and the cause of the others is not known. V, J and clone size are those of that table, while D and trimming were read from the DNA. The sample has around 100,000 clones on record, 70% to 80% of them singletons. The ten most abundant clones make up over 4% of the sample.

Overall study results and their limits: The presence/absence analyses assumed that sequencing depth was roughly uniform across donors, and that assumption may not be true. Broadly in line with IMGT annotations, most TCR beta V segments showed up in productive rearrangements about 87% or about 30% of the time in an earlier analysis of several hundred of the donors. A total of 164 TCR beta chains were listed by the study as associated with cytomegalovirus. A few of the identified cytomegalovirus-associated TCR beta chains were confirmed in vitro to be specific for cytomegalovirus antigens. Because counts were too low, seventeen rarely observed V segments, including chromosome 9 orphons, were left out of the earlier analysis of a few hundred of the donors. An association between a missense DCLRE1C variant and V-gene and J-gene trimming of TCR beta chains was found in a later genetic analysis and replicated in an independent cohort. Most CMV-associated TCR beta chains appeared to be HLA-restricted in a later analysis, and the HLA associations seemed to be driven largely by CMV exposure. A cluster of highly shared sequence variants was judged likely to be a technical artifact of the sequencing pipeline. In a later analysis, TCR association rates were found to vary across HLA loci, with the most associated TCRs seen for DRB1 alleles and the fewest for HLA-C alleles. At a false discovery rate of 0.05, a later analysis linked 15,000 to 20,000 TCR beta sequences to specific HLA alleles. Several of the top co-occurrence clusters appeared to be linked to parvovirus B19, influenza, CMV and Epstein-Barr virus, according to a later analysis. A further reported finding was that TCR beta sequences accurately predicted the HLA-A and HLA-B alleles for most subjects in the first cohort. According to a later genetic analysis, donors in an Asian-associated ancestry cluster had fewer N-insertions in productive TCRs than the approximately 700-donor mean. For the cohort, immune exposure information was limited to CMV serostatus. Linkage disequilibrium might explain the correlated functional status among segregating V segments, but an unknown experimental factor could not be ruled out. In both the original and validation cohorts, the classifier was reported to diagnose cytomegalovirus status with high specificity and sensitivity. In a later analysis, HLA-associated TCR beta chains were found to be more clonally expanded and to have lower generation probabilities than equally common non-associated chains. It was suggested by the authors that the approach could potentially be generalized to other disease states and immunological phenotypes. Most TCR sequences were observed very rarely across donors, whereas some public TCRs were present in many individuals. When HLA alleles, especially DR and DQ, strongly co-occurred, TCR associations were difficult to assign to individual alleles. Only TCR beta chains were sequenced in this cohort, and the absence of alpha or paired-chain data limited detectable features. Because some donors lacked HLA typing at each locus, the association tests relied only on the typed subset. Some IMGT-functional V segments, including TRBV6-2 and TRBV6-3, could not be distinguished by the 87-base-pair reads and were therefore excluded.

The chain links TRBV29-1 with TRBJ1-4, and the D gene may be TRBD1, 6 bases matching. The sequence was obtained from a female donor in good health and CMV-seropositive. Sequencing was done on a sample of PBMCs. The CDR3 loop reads CSVETGGEKLFF. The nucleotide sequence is TGCAGCGTTGAGACAGGCGGTGAAAAACTGTTTTTT.